The 21 T cell receptor beta chains below come from one sample, sequenced in a study of T-cell memory formation after mild COVID-19. MiXCR, applied by TCRdb to the 5' RACE reads, yields one record per CDR3 protein. The table has approximately 150,000 distinct CDR3 sequences, roughly 6.2% seen once; the top ten hold 2% to 2.5%. The sample comprised PBMCs or a T cell subset sorted from them (not recorded which). The receptors were sampled from an adult woman who had mild COVID-19 (a few samples of this study predate the infection). Cell type and time point are not known.

This clonotype was counted between two and nine times. This chain joins TRBV19 and TRBJ1-1; D not certain. This CDR3 region has 13 residues. The germline gives CDR1 LNHDA, CDR2 SQIVND (reference sequence). The V and J ends lost 1 base and 1 base respectively, with 4 bases between them. CDR3 DNA: TGTGCCAGTAGTATAGTCCGGAACACTGAAGCTTTCTTT. This gives the protein CASSIVRNTEAFF.

There are a few counts of this clonotype. This chain uses TRBV27 with TRBJ2-1, with TRBD2 matching 11 bases. The V gene's germline CDR1 is MNHEY and CDR2 SMNVEV (reference sequence). V shed 3 bases, J shed 7 bases, and the junction held 5 bases outside the gene matches. The CDR3 loop spans 15 amino acids. The CDR3 protein is CASSFGPSGRNEQFF. In nucleotides, the CDR3 is TGTGCCAGCAGTTTCGGGCCTAGCGGGAGGAATGAGCAGTTCTTC.

This clonotype has at least ten counts. V is TRBV5-6 and J is TRBJ2-3, with a tentative D call TRBD1 (5 bases). The CDR3 extends over 14 amino acids. V was shortened by 4 bases and J by 2 bases, with 11 bases between the two germline ends. The germline gives CDR1 SGHDT, CDR2 YYEEEE. The CDR3 DNA reads as TGTGCCAGCAGCCGTGACAGTTCCACAGATACGCAGTATTTT. Amino acid sequence: CASSRDSSTDTQYF.

This clonotype was picked up many times. The chain has TRBV6-5 and TRBJ1-2; D is undetermined. CDR1 is MNHEY, CDR2 SVGAGI, per germline. V was shortened by 4 bases and J by 0 bases, with 15 bases between the two germline ends. The CDR3 runs 16 residues. The CDR3 sequence: CASSSPSDATNYGYTF. CDR3 DNA: TGTGCCAGCAGTTCCCCCTCCGACGCAACTAACTATGGCTACACCTTC.

The rearrangement links TRBV13 to TRBJ2-2; D may be TRBD1 (6 bases). Germline V gene data show CDR1 as PRHDT and CDR2 as FYEKMQ (reference sequence). The CDR3 totals 15 residues. Trimming cost V 1 base and J 4 bases, with 10 bases left between them. The CDR3 reads CASSLVGTPTGELFF. Written as DNA, the CDR3 is TGTGCCAGCAGCTTAGTGGGGACACCCACCGGGGAGCTGTTTTTT.

J is TRBJ2-2 and V is TRBV14, with a possible D match to TRBD1 (6 bases). V was clipped by 0 bases and J by 6 bases, with 14 bases between them. This CDR3 has 16 amino acids. CDR1 and CDR2 from the germline V gene are SGHDN and FVKESK. CDR3 bases: TGTGCCAGCAGCCAAGACGCAGGGGAGTCTGCCGGGGAGCTGTTTTTT. Protein: CASSQDAGESAGELFF.

By sample share, this clonotype is medium-sized. This rearrangement joins TRBV12-3 or TRBV12-4 to TRBJ2-3; TRBD1 matches 7 bases. The CDR3 sequence is 14 residues long. V shed 9 bases and J 2 bases; nucleotides not matched to a gene: 8. CDR3 coding DNA: TGTGCCAGTAAGCCGGGACAGCACACAGATACGCAGTATTTT. It is translated as CASKPGQHTDTQYF.

Ten or more counts support this clonotype. V usage is TRBV30 and J usage is TRBJ2-2; a weak D match, TRBD2 (5 bases). The V gene's germline CDR1 is GTSNPN and CDR2 SVGIG (reference sequence). Trimming removed 5 bases at V and 1 base at J, with 11 bases between. The CDR3 spans 14 residues. CDR3 amino acids: CAWSSRVNTGELFF. In nucleotides, the CDR3 is TGTGCCTGGTCCTCGCGGGTGAACACCGGGGAGCTGTTTTTT.

This chain joins TRBV30 and TRBJ1-2, with D possibly TRBD1 on 5 matching bases. CDR3 length: 15 amino acids. Germline V gene data show CDR1 as GTSNPN and CDR2 as SVGIG (reference sequence). The germline V and J ends were trimmed by 4 bases and 4 bases, with 19 bases remaining between them. The CDR3 loop reads CAWTQELRQSYGYTF. The CDR3 nucleotides read TGTGCCTGGACCCAAGAGTTGAGACAGAGCTATGGCTACACCTTC.

In its sample, this clonotype was seen a few times. The chain is built from TRBV6-5 and TRBJ2-7; D tentatively reads TRBD1 or TRBD2 (5 bases each). The CDR3 is 15 amino acids. V shed 0 bases and J shed 0 bases, with 9 bases lying between them. The V gene's germline CDR1 is MNHEY and CDR2 SVGAGI. CDR3 protein: CASSYSGTSSYEQYF. Written as DNA, the CDR3 is TGTGCCAGCAGTTACTCAGGGACCAGCTCCTACGAGCAGTACTTC.

This clonotype occurred many times. The chain recombines TRBV7-9 with TRBJ1-5; D gene uncertain. This CDR3 is 15 amino acids long. V lost 1 base to trimming and J lost 0 bases, with 7 bases between them. The germline V gene encodes CDR1 SEHNR and CDR2 FQNEAQ (reference sequence). The CDR3 nucleotides read TGTGCCAGCAGCTTAGGGCAGTATAGCAATCAGCCCCAGCATTTT. It is translated as CASSLGQYSNQPQHF.

This clonotype turned up a few times. The chain carries TRBV7-3 and TRBJ2-5, with 7 bases matching TRBD2. Germline CDR1 SGHTA, CDR2 FQGTGA. Trimming at V came to 0 bases and at J to 5 bases, leaving 9 bases not matched to a gene. The CDR3 has 16 amino acids. The CDR3 coding sequence is TGTGCCAGCAGCTTAACCGGGACTACCGGAGGGGAGACCCAGTACTTC. Protein: CASSLTGTTGGETQYF.

This clonotype was seen more than once but under ten times. This rearrangement joins TRBV6-2 or TRBV6-3 to TRBJ2-5; TRBD2 might be the D (6 bases). There are 14 residues in the CDR3. V dropped 4 bases and J dropped 4 bases, with 13 bases sitting between them. The germline V gene encodes CDR1 MNHEY and CDR2 SVGEGT. Written as DNA, the CDR3 is TGTGCCAGCAGTTCCCCAGGAGGGGCAGAGACCCAGTACTTC. This sequence encodes CASSSPGGAETQYF.

There are many counts of this clonotype. This chain joins TRBV9 and TRBJ2-3; a weak D match, TRBD2 (5 bases). The germline V gene has CDR1 SGDLS and CDR2 YYNGEE. There are 14 residues in the CDR3. V was clipped by 0 bases and J by 4 bases, with 9 bases between them. The CDR3 DNA reads TGTGCCAGCAGCGTAGGACTATTGGCAGATACGCAGTATTTT. It is translated as CASSVGLLADTQYF.

The J gene is TRBJ1-1, the V gene TRBV12-3 or TRBV12-4, with D maybe TRBD1 (5 bases). The CDR3 length is 12 residues. V lost 5 bases and J lost 10, with 14 bases in between. The CDR3 sequence is CASSPRFGGAFF. In DNA, the CDR3 is TGTGCCAGCAGTCCAAGATTCGGGGGAGCTTTCTTT.

This clonotype was seen more than once but under ten times. This chain links TRBV20-1 with TRBJ2-7, with a possible D match to TRBD2 (6 bases). V gave up 5 bases and J gave up 1 base, with 12 bases separating them. The CDR3 runs 13 residues. Germline assignment: CDR1 DFQATT and CDR2 SNEGSKA (reference sequence). In DNA, the CDR3 is TGCAGTGCTGGAACGGGGACTTCCTACGAGCAGTACTTC. Translating it yields CSAGTGTSYEQYF.

In its sample, this clonotype was seen a few times. The chain joins TRBV7-2 to TRBJ2-5; the match to TRBD2 covers 15 bases. This CDR3 comprises 16 residues. Per germline, CDR1 SGHTA and CDR2 FQGNSA. V lost 5 bases to trimming and J lost 4 bases; unmatched junction nucleotides: 5. The DNA for the CDR3 is TGTGCCAGCAGCAGAGGACTAGCGGGAGGGGGAGAGACCCAGTACTTC. Amino acids: CASSRGLAGGGETQYF.

The chain uses TRBV20-1 and TRBJ2-3, with D possibly being TRBD2 (5 bases). The V end was cut by 3 bases, the J end by 2 bases, with 9 bases between. Per germline, CDR1 DFQATT and CDR2 SNEGSKA (reference sequence). The CDR3 runs to 13 residues. CDR3 sequence reads: CSARQRTTDTQYF. CDR3 nucleotides: TGCAGTGCTAGGCAGCGGACCACAGATACGCAGTATTTT.

This clonotype was seen a handful of times. The V gene is TRBV20-1, the J gene TRBJ2-5, with 8 nucleotides matching TRBD1. The CDR3 is 13 residues long. J lost 2 bases, V lost 2 bases, and 1 base had no gene match. Germline assignment: CDR1 DFQATT and CDR2 SNEGSKA (reference sequence). The CDR3 DNA reads TGCAGTGCTAGACAGGGGGCACAAGAGACCCAGTACTTC. Protein product: CSARQGAQETQYF.

About this clonotype: Its ends do not fully match the called genes, so a read error is possible. The CDR3 reads CASCLGSIAGGLNEQFF. The CDR3 coding sequence is TGCGCCAGCTGCTTGGGTTCTATAGCGGGAGGGCTGAATGAGCAGTTCTTC. The chain uses TRBV5-1 and TRBJ2-1; TRBD2 agrees at 11 bases. This CDR3 has 17 amino acids. Germline-derived CDR1 and CDR2 are SGHRS and YFSETQ.

This clonotype was counted ten times or more. The chain couples TRBV12-3 or TRBV12-4 to TRBJ2-1; 9 bases agree with TRBD2. CDR3 length: 15 amino acids. After removal of 6 bases from V and 4 bases from J, the junction contained 7 bases not matched to a gene. The CDR3 DNA reads TGTGCCAGCAGCCCCGGGACTAGCAGTTACAATGAGCAGTTCTTC. Translated: CASSPGTSSYNEQFF.